This T cell receptor beta chain was found in a study of blood T cell repertoires in COVID-19. Study-wide context: COVID-19 samples from acute and convalescent phases originated in the United States, Italy and Spain. T cells, B-cell-depleted T cells, or PBMCs supplied cDNA or gDNA.

Authors' data handling: Scientists estimated how many nucleated cells there were by amplifying reference gene primers. Libraries were prepared by immunoSEQ multiplex PCR; TCRdb keeps only in-frame clonotypes and omits some of them. The DNA was the basis for D and trimming; V, J and clone size are from that table. The sample holds roughly 200,000 clones, roughly 78% seen once. V lost 2 bases and J lost 4; bases outside the gene matches: 10. Germline lookup yields CDR1 SEHNR and CDR2 FQNEAQ (reference sequence). This CDR3 has 17 amino acids. The chain employs TRBV7-9 and TRBJ1-3, with 8 bases lining up with TRBD1. This sequence was found in an elderly woman with active or convalescent COVID-19. The sample taken for sequencing was peripheral blood. The CDR3 DNA sequence: TGTGCCAGCAGCTTATGGACTACAGGGGGTTACGGAAACACCATATATTTT. As protein: CASSLWTTGGYGNTIYF. Drawing the rest from reference TRBV7-9 and TRBJ1-3, the complete variable domain is DTGVSQNPRHKITKRGQNVTFRCDPISEHNRLYWYRQTLGQGPEFLTYFQNEAQLEKSRLLSDRFSAERPKGSFSTLEIQRTEQGDSAMYLCASSLWTTGGYGNTIYFGEGSWLTVV.